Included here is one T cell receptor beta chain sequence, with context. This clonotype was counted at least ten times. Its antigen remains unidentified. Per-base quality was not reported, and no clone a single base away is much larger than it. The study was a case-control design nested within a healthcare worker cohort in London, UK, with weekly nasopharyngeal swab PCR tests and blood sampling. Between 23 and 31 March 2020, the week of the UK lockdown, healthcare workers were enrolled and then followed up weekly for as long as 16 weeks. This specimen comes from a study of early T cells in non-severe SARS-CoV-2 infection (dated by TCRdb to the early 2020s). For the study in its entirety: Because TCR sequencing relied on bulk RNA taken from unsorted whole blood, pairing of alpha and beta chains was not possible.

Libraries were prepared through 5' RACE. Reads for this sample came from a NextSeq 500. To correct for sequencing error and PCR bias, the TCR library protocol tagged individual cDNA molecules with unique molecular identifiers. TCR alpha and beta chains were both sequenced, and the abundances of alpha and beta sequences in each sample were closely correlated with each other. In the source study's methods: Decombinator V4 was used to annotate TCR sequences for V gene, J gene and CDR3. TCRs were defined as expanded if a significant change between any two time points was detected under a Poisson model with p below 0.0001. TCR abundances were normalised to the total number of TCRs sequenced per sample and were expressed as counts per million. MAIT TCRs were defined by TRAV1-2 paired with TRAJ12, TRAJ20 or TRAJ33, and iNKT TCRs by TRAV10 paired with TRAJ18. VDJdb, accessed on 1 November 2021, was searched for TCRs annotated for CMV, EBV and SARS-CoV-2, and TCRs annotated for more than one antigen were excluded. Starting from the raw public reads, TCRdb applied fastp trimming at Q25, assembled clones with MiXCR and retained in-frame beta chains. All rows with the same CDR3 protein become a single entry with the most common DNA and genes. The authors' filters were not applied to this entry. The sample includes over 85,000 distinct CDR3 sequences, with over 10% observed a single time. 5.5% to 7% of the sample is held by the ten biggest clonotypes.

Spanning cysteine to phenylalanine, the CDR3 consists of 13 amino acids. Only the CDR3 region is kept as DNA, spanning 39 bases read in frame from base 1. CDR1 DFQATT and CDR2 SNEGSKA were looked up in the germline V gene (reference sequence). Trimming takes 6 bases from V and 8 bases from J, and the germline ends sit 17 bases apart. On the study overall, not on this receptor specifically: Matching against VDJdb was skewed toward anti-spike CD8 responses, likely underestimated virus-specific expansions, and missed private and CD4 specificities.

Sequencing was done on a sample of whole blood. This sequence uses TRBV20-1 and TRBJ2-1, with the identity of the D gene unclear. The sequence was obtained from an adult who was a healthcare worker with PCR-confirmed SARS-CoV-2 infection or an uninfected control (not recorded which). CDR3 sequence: CSADLYSRDEQFF. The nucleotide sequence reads TGCAGTGCCGATCTGTATTCGCGCGATGAGCAGTTCTTC.